The rows below give T cell receptor beta chains drawn from one sample of a study of T cells in Graves' hyperthyroidism and ophthalmopathy. TCRdb analysed the multiplex PCR reads with MiXCR anew, one entry per CDR3 protein. The sample carries fewer than 900,000 distinct CDR3 sequences, 15% to 20% recorded once. Input material: blood. All receptors come from a man aged 18-30 years with Graves' hyperthyroidism. The CDR3 runs from the conserved cysteine through the conserved F or W. D genes are given only for firm matches. Not every row has a clone size; where given, it reads once, few, many or a size class.

d_gene | j_gene | abundance | v_gene | CDR3aa | CDR3nt
TRBD2 | TRBJ2-2 | . | TRBV29-1 | CSVAGLAGGELFF | TGCAGCGTTGCGGGACTAGCGGGAGGGGAGCTGTTTTTT
TRBD2 | TRBJ2-7 | many | TRBV10-3 | CAIRGLAGNYEQYF | TGTGCCATCAGAGGACTAGCGGGGAACTACGAGCAGTACTTC
TRBD2 | TRBJ2-7 | . | TRBV9 | CASGPGGSYEQYF | TGTGCCAGCGGTCCGGGAGGGTCCTACGAGCAGTACTTC
TRBD2 | TRBJ2-7 | few | TRBV9 | CASSVSTSGSHEQYF | TGTGCCAGCAGCGTATCGACTAGCGGGAGTCACGAGCAGTACTTC
. | TRBJ1-3 | few | TRBV30 | CASTGPSGNTIYF | TGTGCGTCCACGGGTCCCTCTGGAAACACCATATATTTT
TRBD1 | TRBJ2-7 | many | TRBV27 | CASSILSGTALYEQYF | TGTGCCAGCAGTATACTCTCCGGGACAGCTTTATACGAGCAGTACTTC
TRBD1 | TRBJ2-7 | many | TRBV28 | CASSPRPGQGFYEQYF | TGTGCCAGCAGTCCTAGACCGGGACAGGGGTTTTACGAGCAGTACTTC
. | TRBJ2-5 | many | TRBV3-1 | CASSQEERVGKETQYF | TGTGCCAGCAGCCAAGAGGAAAGGGTGGGGAAGGAGACCCAGTACTTC
TRBD1 | TRBJ1-5 | . | TRBV28 | CASSDPGTGVNQPQHF | TGTGCCAGCAGTGATCCCGGGACAGGGGTCAATCAGCCCCAGCATTTT
. | TRBJ2-7 | many | TRBV11-2 | CASSFGSEQYF | TGTGCCAGCAGCTTTGGGAGCGAGCAGTACTTC
. | TRBJ2-5 | . | TRBV6-2/TRBV6-3 | CATSTVEGTYGEETQYF | TGTGCCACCTCCACCGTCGAAGGGACCTACGGGGAGGAGACCCAGTACTTC
. | TRBJ2-5 | . | TRBV5-1 | CASSLLQGRQETQYF | TGCGCCAGCAGCTTGCTGCAGGGTAGACAAGAGACCCAGTACTTC
TRBD1 | TRBJ2-7 | many | TRBV27 | CASSLTRDSEYEQYF | TGTGCCAGCAGTTTAACCCGGGACAGCGAATACGAGCAGTACTTC
. | TRBJ2-5 | . | TRBV3-1 | CASSQDRGLSQETQYF | TGTGCCAGCAGCCAAGATCGCGGGCTCAGCCAAGAGACCCAGTACTTC
TRBD1 | TRBJ2-7 | . | TRBV10-3 | CAIGGQGILYEQYF | TGTGCCATCGGAGGACAGGGGATATTATACGAGCAGTACTTC
. | TRBJ2-1 | many | TRBV3-1 | CASSRTQGREQFF | TGTGCCAGCAGCAGGACCCAGGGGAGAGAGCAGTTCTTC
TRBD1 | TRBJ1-1 | few | TRBV25-1 | CASQTGSTEAFF | TGTGCCAGCCAGACAGGGAGCACTGAAGCTTTCTTT
. | TRBJ2-3 | many | TRBV7-2 | CASSLPRGPVGSTDTQYF | TGTGCCAGCAGCCTCCCCCGAGGGCCCGTCGGTAGCACAGATACGCAGTATTTT
. | TRBJ1-6 | . | TRBV4-3 | CASSQDDNSPLHF | TGCGCCAGCAGCCAAGATGATAATTCACCCCTCCACTTT
TRBD2 | TRBJ2-5 | few | TRBV5-1 | CASSPGLVGQETQYF | TGCGCCAGCAGCCCAGGACTAGTAGGGCAAGAGACCCAGTACTTC
. | TRBJ2-6 | many | TRBV6-1 | CASRRPGAGANVLTF | TGTGCCAGCAGACGACCAGGGGCTGGGGCCAACGTCCTGACTTTC
. | TRBJ1-5 | once | TRBV6-2/TRBV6-3 | CASSYSIKSNQPQHF | TGTGCCAGCAGTTACTCGATCAAAAGCAATCAGCCCCAGCATTTT
. | TRBJ2-1 | few | TRBV28 | CASTPGGNGQFF | TGTGCCAGCACCCCCGGAGGGAATGGGCAGTTCTTC
. | TRBJ1-2 | . | TRBV5-1 | CASSLIRASLDGYTF | TGCGCCAGCAGCCTGATCCGGGCCTCTCTGGATGGCTACACCTTC
. | TRBJ2-7 | . | TRBV19 | CASSILAQDVYEQYF | TGTGCCAGTAGTATTTTAGCACAGGACGTCTACGAGCAGTACTTC
. | TRBJ1-2 | few | TRBV3-1 | CASSLDAGGYTF | TGTGCCAGCAGCCTCGATGCGGGAGGCTACACCTTC
. | TRBJ1-1 | many | TRBV3-1 | CASGLRHLTEAFF | TGTGCCAGCGGCCTCAGACACCTCACTGAAGCTTTCTTT
. | TRBJ2-7 | few | TRBV30 | CAWTPRGSIYEQYF | TGTGCCTGGACCCCCAGGGGATCGATCTACGAGCAGTACTTC
. | TRBJ2-2 | . | TRBV5-6 | CASSGTEGSGELFF | TGTGCCAGCAGCGGGACCGAGGGGTCCGGGGAGCTGTTTTTT
TRBD2 | TRBJ2-3 | few | TRBV20-1 | CSVLEGTSGEDTQYF | TGCAGTGTCTTAGAGGGGACTAGCGGGGAAGATACGCAGTATTTT
. | TRBJ2-5 | many | TRBV28 | CASRIEGVETQYF | TGTGCCAGCAGGATTGAGGGGGTGGAGACCCAGTACTTC
TRBD1 | TRBJ1-5 | few | TRBV20-1 | CSARDLGQGNNQPQHF | TGCAGTGCTAGAGATCTAGGACAGGGGAACAATCAGCCCCAGCATTTT
TRBD2 | TRBJ2-6 | many | TRBV28 | CASSLGGDGANVLTF | TGTGCCAGCAGTTTAGGGGGGGACGGGGCCAACGTCCTGACTTTC
TRBD1 | TRBJ2-7 | . | TRBV7-2 | CASRPTGGLYEQHF | TGTGCCAGCAGGCCGACAGGGGGTTTATACGAGCAGCACTTC
TRBD2 | TRBJ2-7 | many | TRBV7-2 | CASSLTSGLYEQYF | TGTGCCAGCAGCTTGACTAGCGGGCTGTACGAGCAGTACTTC
. | TRBJ2-5 | many | TRBV18 | CASSGALGAEETQYF | TGTGCCAGCTCGGGAGCTCTGGGTGCTGAAGAGACCCAGTACTTC
. | TRBJ2-7 | few | TRBV6-1 | CASSELDLSYEQYF | TGTGCCAGCAGTGAACTGGACTTGTCCTACGAGCAGTACTTC
TRBD2 | TRBJ2-1 | few | TRBV13 | CASSEDWRGAYNEQFF | TGTGCCAGCAGCGAAGACTGGCGGGGGGCCTACAATGAGCAGTTCTTC
TRBD1 | TRBJ2-3 | few | TRBV7-8 | CASSLALGQPGTDTQYF | TGTGCCAGCAGCTTAGCCCTGGGACAGCCTGGCACAGATACGCAGTATTTT
. | TRBJ2-2 | . | TRBV27 | CASTLAGVGELFF | TGTGCCAGCACCCTTGCTGGTGTCGGGGAGCTGTTTTTT
. | TRBJ1-5 | few | TRBV6-5 | CASSWGLPGPQHF | TGTGCCAGCAGTTGGGGACTTCCAGGGCCCCAGCATTTT
TRBD2 | TRBJ2-5 | many | TRBV20-1 | CSAHSGKETQYF | TGCAGTGCACATAGCGGGAAAGAGACCCAGTACTTC
. | TRBJ2-7 | many | TRBV3-1 | CASSQDRDYEQYF | TGTGCCAGCAGCCAAGACAGGGACTACGAGCAGTACTTC
. | TRBJ1-2 | few | TRBV7-9 | CASSPLGIYGYTF | TGTGCCAGCAGTCCTCTGGGTATATATGGCTACACCTTC
. | TRBJ2-5 | . | TRBV7-9 | CASSFLGAGPDF | TGTGCCAGCAGCTTTTTAGGAGCGGGCCCCGACTTC
. | TRBJ1-4 | few | TRBV24-1 | CATSDPSQTGEKLFF | TGTGCCACCAGTGATCCCTCCCAAACAGGTGAAAAACTGTTTTTT
TRBD1 | TRBJ2-5 | few | TRBV9 | CASSAGTGRGETQYF | TGTGCCAGCAGCGCAGGGACAGGGAGGGGAGAGACCCAGTACTTC
TRBD2 | TRBJ2-7 | . | TRBV5-1 | CASSPSPGGGSQSYEQYF | TGCGCCAGCAGCCCTTCCCCCGGTGGCGGGAGTCAGTCCTACGAGCAGTACTTC
TRBD2 | TRBJ2-2 | . | TRBV28 | CASSTSGRAPGELFF | TGTGCCAGCAGTACTAGCGGGAGGGCCCCGGGGGAGCTGTTTTTT
TRBD1 | TRBJ1-1 | . | TRBV20-1 | CSARVDRGSAEAFF | TGCAGTGCTAGAGTGGACAGGGGAAGCGCTGAAGCTTTCTTT
TRBD2 | TRBJ2-1 | many | TRBV30 | CAWSTRGGLNEQFF | TGTGCCTGGAGTACACGGGGAGGGCTCAATGAGCAGTTCTTC
TRBD2 | TRBJ2-3 | . | TRBV3-1 | CASSQVTSGPRGDTQYF | TGTGCCAGCAGCCAAGTAACTAGCGGTCCCCGGGGAGATACGCAGTATTTT
TRBD1 | TRBJ2-5 | . | TRBV6-5 | CASSSKGQGSSRKYF | TGTGCCAGCAGTTCCAAAGGACAGGGCTCCAGCCGAAAGTACTTC
. | TRBJ1-6 | . | TRBV9 | CASSDRDRHNSPLHF | TGTGCCAGCAGCGACCGGGACCGACATAATTCACCCCTCCACTTT
TRBD2 | TRBJ2-7 | few | TRBV27 | CASSRLAGRTYEQYF | TGTGCCAGCAGCCGACTAGCGGGCCGCACCTACGAGCAGTACTTC
TRBD1 | TRBJ2-1 | few | TRBV28 | CASSFLTGNTGEQFF | TGTGCCAGCAGTTTTCTGACAGGGAACACGGGCGAGCAGTTCTTC
. | TRBJ1-2 | many | TRBV6-1 | CASSQRTAGYGYTF | TGTGCCAGCAGTCAGCGGACAGCAGGGTATGGCTACACCTTC
. | TRBJ2-1 | . | TRBV20-1 | CSAAGLGGYNEQFF | TGCAGTGCAGCTGGACTAGGGGGGTACAATGAGCAGTTCTTC
. | TRBJ2-3 | many | TRBV28 | CASSLGLVETDTQYF | TGTGCCAGCAGTTTAGGGCTCGTTGAGACAGATACGCAGTATTTT
TRBD1 | TRBJ2-6 | . | TRBV3-1 | CASSQDVRGPPVGGANVLTF | TGTGCCAGCAGCCAAGATGTGAGGGGGCCCCCTGTTGGAGGGGCCAACGTCCTGACTTTC